Described below is a single T cell receptor beta chain sequence and its context. This may be a read error: a much more frequent sequence differs by one nucleotide. No conserved phenylalanine or tryptophan ends this CDR3, so it is likely a read error. CDR1 SGHTA and CDR2 FQGNSA come from the germline V gene. This CDR3 is built from 16 residues. V was pared by 1 base and J by 8 bases, with 18 bases between. Unique molecular identifiers were incorporated during preparation of the TCRbeta library. TCRdb recomputed calls from the PCR reads with MiXCR, one row per CDR3 protein. The sample holds about 200,000 distinct CDR3 sequences, roughly 15% seen once. The source of the sample is a study of T-cell reconstitution after alpha-beta-depleted transplantation in children.

Here the sequenced sample was PBMCs from the stem cell graft donor, taken from the stem cell graft. V gene TRBV7-2 combines with J gene TRBJ2-1; tentative D call: TRBD2 (5 bases). The sequence came from a human donor who donated a stem cell graft to a child with acute lymphoblastic leukemia. This CDR3 reads CASSLVTVNGNHEQFS. CDR3 nucleotide sequence: TGTGCCAGCAGCTTAGTAACTGTCAACGGGAACCATGAGCAGTTCTCC.